Sequencing of this T cell receptor (beta chain) was carried out in a study of human T cells and chemical hapten exposure. Study in general: Researchers reported sensitizing a roughly 2 cm by roughly 2 cm upper inner arm skin site with 2% DPC. The scalp of each patient received a weekly diphenylcyclopropenone dose for the full roughly 26-week study. DPC (0.01%) was patch tested on the upper back and read at 6 days.

The time point: pre-sensitization, week 0. Stated treatment: therapeutic diphenylcyclopropenone sensitization with weekly scalp DPC. The germline V gene encodes CDR1 DFQATT and CDR2 SNEGSKA (reference sequence). This CDR3 contains 14 residues. The V segment lost 6 bases and the J segment 4 bases; nucleotides outside the gene matches: 9. The library tagged each cDNA molecule with unique molecular identifiers. TCRdb called the RACE reads again in MiXCR, with one record for every CDR3 protein. The sample includes fewer than 70,000 distinct CDR3 sequences, roughly 9.7% of them seen just once. The receptor was isolated from a woman aged 45-65 years with alopecia areata. Some clones in this sample may be carry-over from other donors' samples. The sample in question was whole blood, obtained in connection with sensitization to the hapten diphenylcyclopropenone (DPC). This chain connects TRBV20-1 to TRBJ1-5; 7 nucleotides align to TRBD1. The CDR3 DNA reads as TGCAGTGCCTCAGGACAGGCCACAAATCAGCCCCAGCATTTT. Its protein product is CSASGQATNQPQHF.